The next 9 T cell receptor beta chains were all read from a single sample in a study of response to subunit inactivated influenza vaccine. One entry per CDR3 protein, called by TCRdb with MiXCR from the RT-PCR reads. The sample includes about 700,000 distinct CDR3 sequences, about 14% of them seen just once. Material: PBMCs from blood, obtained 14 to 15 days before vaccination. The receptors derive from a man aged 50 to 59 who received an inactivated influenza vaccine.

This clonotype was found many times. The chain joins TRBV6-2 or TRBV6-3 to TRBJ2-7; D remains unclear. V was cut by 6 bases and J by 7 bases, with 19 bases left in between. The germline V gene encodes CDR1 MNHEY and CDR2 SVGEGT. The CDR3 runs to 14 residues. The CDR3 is CASRTRVWMSEQYF. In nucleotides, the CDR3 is TGTGCCAGCAGAACAAGGGTCTGGATGTCTGAGCAGTACTTC.

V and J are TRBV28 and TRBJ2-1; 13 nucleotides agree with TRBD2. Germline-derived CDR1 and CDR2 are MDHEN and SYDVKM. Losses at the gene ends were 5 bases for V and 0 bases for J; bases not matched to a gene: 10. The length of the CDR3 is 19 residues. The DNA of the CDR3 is TGTGCCAGCAGTCCCCTGGGACTAGCGGGATACCCCTCCTACAATGAGCAGTTCTTC. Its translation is CASSPLGLAGYPSYNEQFF.

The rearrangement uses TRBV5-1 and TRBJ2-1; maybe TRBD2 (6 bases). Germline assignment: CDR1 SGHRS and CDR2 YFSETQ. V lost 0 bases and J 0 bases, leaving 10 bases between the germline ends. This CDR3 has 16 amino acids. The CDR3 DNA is TGCGCCAGCAGCTTGGCTCCGGGGGACTCCTACAATGAGCAGTTCTTC. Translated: CASSLAPGDSYNEQFF.

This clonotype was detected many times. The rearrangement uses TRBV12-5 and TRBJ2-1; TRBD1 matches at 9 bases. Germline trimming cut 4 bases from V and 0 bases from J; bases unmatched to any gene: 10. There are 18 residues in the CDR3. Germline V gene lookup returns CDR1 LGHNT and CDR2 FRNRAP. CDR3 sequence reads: CASGWQPGQGSSYNEQFF. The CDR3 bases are TGTGCTAGTGGTTGGCAGCCGGGACAGGGAAGCTCCTACAATGAGCAGTTCTTC.

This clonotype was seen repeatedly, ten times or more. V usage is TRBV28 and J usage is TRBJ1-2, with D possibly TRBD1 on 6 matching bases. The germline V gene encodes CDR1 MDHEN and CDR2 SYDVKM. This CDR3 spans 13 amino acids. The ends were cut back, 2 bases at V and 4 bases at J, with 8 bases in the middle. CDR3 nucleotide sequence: TGTGCCAGCAGTTTAGGGGGCGGCTATGGCTACACCTTC. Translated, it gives CASSLGGGYGYTF.

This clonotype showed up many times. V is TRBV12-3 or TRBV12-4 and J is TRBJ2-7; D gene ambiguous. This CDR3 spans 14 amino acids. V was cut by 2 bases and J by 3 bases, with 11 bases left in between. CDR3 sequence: CASSLSGQHYEQYF. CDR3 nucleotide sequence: TGTGCCAGCAGTTTAAGTGGGCAACACTACGAGCAGTACTTC.

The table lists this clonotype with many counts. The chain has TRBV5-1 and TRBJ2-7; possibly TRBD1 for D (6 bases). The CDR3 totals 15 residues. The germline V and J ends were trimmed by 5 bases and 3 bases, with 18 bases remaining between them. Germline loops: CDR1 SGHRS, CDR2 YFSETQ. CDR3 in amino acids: CASRPKTGEGYEQYF. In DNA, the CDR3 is TGCGCCAGCAGACCAAAGACAGGCGAGGGCTACGAGCAGTACTTC.

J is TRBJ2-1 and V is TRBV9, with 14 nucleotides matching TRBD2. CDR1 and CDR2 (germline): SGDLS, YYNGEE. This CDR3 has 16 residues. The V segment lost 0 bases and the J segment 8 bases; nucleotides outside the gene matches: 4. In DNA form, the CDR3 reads TGTGCCAGCAGCGTAGCCGGGACTAGCGGGAGCCATGAGCAGTTCTTC. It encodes CASSVAGTSGSHEQFF.

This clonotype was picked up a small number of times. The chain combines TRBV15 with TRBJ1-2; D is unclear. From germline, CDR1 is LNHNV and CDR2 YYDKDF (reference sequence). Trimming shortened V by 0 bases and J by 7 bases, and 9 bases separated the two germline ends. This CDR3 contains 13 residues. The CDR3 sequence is CATSRDKVPGYTF. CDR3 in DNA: TGTGCCACCAGCAGAGATAAGGTTCCTGGCTACACCTTC.